This TCR beta chain was captured in a study of PD-1 blockade in mismatch repair-deficient tumors. Mismatch repair deficiency was confirmed in all patients, by PCR or immunohistochemistry. Method: immunoSEQ multiplex PCR; TCRdb's copy keeps in-frame clones and lacks some. The table records some 66,000 clones, roughly 88% of them present only once. V lost 2 bases to trimming and J lost 1 base, with 9 bases between them. The V gene's germline CDR1 is MNHEY and CDR2 SVGAGI. The CDR3 is 14 amino acids. The J gene is TRBJ2-7, the V gene TRBV6-5; D possibly matches TRBD1 or TRBD2 (5 bases each). This specimen was peripheral blood, taken 52 weeks after starting pembrolizumab. The sequence derives from an adult with mismatch repair-deficient cancer. CDR3 in DNA: TGTGCCAGCAGTTACCGGGACGGATCCTACGAGCAGTACTTC. This sequence encodes CASSYRDGSYEQYF.